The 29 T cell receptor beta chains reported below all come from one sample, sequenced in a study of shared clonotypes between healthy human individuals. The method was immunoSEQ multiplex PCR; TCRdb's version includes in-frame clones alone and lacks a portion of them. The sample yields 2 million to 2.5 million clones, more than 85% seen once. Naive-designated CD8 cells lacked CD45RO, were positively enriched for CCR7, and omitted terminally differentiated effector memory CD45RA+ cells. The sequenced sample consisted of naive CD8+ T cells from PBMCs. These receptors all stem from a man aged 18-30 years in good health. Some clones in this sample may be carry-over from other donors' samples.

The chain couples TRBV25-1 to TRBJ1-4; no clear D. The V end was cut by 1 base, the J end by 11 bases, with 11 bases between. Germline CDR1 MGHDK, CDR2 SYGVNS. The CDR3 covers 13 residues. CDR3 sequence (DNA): TGTGCCAGCAGTGAATTAATCGGTGGGAAACTGTTTTTT. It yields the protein CASSELIGGKLFF.

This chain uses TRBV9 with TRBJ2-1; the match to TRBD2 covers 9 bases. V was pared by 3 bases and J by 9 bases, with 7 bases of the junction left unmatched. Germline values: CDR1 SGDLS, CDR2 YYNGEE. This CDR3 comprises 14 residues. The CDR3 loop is CASSAGLAGSEQFF. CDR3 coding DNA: TGTGCCAGCAGCGCGGGACTAGCCGGGAGTGAGCAGTTCTTC. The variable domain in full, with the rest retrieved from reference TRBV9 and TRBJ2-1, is DSGVTQTPKHLITATGQRVTLRCSPRSGDLSVYWYQQSLDQGLQFLIQYYNGEERAKGNILERFSAQQFPDLHSELNLSSLELGDSALYFCASSAGLAGSEQFFGPGTRLTVL.

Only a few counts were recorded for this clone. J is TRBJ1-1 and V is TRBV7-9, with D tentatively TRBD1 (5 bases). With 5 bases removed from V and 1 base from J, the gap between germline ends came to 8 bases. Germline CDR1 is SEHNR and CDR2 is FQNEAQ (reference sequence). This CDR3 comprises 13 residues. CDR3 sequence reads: CASSGGRNTEAFF. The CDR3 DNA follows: TGTGCCAGCAGCGGGGGGAGGAACACTGAAGCTTTCTTT.

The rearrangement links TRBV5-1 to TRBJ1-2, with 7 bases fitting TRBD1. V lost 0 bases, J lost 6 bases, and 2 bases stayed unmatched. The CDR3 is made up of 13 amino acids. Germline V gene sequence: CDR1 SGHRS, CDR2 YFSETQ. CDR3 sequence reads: CASSLGGGDGYTF. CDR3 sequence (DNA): TGCGCCAGCAGCTTGGGAGGGGGCGATGGCTACACCTTC.

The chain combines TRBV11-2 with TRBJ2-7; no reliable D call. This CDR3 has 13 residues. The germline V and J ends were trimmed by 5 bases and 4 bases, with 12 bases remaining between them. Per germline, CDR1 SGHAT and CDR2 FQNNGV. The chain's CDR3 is CASSHVLGYEQYF. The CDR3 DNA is TGTGCCAGCAGCCACGTTTTGGGTTACGAGCAGTACTTC.

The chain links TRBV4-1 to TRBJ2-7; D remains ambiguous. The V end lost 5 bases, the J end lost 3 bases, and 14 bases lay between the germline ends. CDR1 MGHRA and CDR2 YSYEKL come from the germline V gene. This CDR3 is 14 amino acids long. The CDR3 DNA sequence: TGCGCCAGCAGCGCATCCCCGGGTCTCTACGAGCAGTACTTC. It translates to CASSASPGLYEQYF.

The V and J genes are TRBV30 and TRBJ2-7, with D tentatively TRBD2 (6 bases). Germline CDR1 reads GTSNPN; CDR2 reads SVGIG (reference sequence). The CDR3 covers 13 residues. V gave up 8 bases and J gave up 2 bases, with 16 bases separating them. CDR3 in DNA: TGTGCCGGGGAGAGGGGACTTCCCTACGAGCAGTACTTC. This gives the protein CAGERGLPYEQYF.

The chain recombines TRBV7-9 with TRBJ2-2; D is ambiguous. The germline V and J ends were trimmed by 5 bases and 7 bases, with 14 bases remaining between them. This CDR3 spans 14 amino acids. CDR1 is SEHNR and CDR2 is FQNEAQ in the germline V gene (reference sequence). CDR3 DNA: TGTGCCAGCAGCCTCGGGTCGTCAGACGGGGAGCTGTTTTTT. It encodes CASSLGSSDGELFF.

The CDR3 reads CASSYGGAGNTEAFF. The CDR3 bases are TGTGCCAGCAGTTATGGGGGGGCAGGGAACACTGAAGCTTTCTTT. The gene calls are TRBV6-5 and TRBJ1-1; D is possibly TRBD1 (6 bases). Germline V gene sequence: CDR1 MNHEY, CDR2 SVGAGI. V lost 3 bases, J lost 1 base, and 12 bases lay in between. The CDR3 has 15 residues.

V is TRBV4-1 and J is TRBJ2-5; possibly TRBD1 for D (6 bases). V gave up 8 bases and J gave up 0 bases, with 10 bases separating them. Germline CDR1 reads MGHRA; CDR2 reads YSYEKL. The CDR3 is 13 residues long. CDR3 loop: CASLGGYQETQYF. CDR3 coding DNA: TGCGCCAGCCTAGGGGGATACCAAGAGACCCAGTACTTC.

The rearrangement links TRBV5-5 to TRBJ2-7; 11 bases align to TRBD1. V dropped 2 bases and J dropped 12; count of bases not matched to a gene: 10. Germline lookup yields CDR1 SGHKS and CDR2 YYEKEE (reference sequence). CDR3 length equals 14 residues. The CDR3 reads CASSLWDRGSSTYF. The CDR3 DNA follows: TGTGCCAGCAGCTTATGGGACAGGGGGTCCAGTACGTACTTC. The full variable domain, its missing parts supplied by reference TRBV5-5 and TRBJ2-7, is DAGVTQSPTHLIKTRGQQVTLRCSPISGHKSVSWYQQVLGQGPQFIFQYYEKEERGRGNFPDRFSARQFPNYSSELNVNALLLGDSALYLCASSLWDRGSSTYFGPGTRLTVT.

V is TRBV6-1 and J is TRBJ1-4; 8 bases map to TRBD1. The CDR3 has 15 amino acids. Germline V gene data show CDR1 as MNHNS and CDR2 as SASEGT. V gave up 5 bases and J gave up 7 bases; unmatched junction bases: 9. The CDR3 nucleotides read TGTGCCAGCAGTACCAGGGACAGGTGGGCTGAAAAACTGTTTTTT. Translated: CASSTRDRWAEKLFF.

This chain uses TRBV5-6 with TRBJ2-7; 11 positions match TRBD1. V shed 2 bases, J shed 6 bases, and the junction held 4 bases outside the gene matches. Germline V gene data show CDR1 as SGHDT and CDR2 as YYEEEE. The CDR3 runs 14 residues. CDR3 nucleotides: TGTGCCAGCAGCTTCGGACAGGGGGCATTCGAGCAGTACTTC. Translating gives CASSFGQGAFEQYF.

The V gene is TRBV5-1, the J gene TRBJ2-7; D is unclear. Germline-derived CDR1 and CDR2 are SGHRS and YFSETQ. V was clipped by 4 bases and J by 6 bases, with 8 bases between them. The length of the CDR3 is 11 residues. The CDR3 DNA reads TGCGCCAGCAGCCCCGGCTTCGAGCAGTACTTC. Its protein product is CASSPGFEQYF.

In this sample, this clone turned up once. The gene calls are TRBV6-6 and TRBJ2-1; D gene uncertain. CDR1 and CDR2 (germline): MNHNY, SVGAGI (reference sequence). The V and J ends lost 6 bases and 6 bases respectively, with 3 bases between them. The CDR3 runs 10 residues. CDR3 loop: CASSTNEQFF. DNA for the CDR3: TGTGCCAGCAGCACCAATGAGCAGTTCTTC.

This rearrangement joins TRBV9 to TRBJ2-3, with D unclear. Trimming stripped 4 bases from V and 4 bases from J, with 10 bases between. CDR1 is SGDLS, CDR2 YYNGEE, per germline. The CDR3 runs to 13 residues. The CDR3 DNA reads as TGTGCCAGCAGCTCCTCAAGGGCAGATACGCAGTATTTT. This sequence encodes CASSSSRADTQYF.

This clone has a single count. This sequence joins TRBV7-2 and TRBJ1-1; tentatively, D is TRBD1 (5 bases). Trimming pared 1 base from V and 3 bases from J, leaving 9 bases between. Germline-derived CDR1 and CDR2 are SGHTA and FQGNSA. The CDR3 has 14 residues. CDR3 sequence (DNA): TGTGCCAGCAGCTTAGTGCCAGGGTACACTGAAGCTTTCTTT. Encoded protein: CASSLVPGYTEAFF.

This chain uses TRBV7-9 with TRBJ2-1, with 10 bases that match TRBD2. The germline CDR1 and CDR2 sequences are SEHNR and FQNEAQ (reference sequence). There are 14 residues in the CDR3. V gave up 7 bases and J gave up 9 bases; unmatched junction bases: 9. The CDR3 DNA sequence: TGTGCCAGCAACGGTCCGGCTAGCGGGGGTGAGCAGTTCTTC. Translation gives CASNGPASGGEQFF.

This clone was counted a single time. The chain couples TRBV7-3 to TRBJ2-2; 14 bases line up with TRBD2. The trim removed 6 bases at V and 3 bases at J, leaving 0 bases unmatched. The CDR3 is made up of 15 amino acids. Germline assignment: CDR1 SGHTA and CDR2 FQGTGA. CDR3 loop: CASRGLAGDTGELFF. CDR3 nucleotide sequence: TGTGCCAGCAGGGGACTAGCGGGAGACACCGGGGAGCTGTTTTTT. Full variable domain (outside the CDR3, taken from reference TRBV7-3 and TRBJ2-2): GAGVSQTPSNKVTEKGKYVELRCDPISGHTALYWYRQSLGQGPEFLIYFQGTGAADDSGLPNDRFFAVRPEGSVSTLKIQRTERGDSAVYLCASRGLAGDTGELFFGEGSRLTVL.

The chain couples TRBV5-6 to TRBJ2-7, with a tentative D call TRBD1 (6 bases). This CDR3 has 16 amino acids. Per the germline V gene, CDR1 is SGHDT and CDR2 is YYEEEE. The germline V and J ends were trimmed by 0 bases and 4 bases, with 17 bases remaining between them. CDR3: CASSLARAGAEYEQYF. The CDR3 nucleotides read TGTGCCAGCAGCTTGGCCCGGGCAGGGGCCGAATACGAGCAGTACTTC.

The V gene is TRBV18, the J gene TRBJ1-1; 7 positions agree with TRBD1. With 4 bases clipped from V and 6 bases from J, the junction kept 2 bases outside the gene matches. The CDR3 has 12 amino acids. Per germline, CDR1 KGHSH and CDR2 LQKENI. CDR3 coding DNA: TGTGCCAGCTCACTGGGGACAGCTGAAGCTTTCTTT. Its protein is CASSLGTAEAFF. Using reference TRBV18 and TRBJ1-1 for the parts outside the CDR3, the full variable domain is NAGVMQNPRHLVRRRGQEARLRCSPMKGHSHVYWYRQLPEEGLKFMVYLQKENIIDESGMPKERFSAEFPKEGPSILRIQQVVRGDSAAYFCASSLGTAEAFFGQGTRLTVV.

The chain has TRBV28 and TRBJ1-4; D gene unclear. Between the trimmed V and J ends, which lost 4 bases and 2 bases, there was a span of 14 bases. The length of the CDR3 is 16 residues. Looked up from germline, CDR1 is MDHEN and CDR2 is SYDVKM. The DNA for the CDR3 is TGTGCCAGCAGTTCCAATAGAATACGGACTAATGAAAAACTGTTTTTT. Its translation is CASSSNRIRTNEKLFF.

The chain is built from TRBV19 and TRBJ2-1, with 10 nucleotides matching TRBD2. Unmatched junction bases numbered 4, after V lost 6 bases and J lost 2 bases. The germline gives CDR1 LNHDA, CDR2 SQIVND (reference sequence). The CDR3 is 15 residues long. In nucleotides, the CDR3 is TGTGCCAGTAGCACCGGGACTAGCGCCTACAATGAGCAGTTCTTC. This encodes CASSTGTSAYNEQFF.

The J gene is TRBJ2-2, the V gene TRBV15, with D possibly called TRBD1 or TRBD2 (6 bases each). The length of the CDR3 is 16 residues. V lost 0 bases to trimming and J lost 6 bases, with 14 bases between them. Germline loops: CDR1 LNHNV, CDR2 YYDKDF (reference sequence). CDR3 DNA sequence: TGTGCCACCAGCAGAGATGGGGCCGGGGGCCCCGGGGAGCTGTTTTTT. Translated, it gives CATSRDGAGGPGELFF.

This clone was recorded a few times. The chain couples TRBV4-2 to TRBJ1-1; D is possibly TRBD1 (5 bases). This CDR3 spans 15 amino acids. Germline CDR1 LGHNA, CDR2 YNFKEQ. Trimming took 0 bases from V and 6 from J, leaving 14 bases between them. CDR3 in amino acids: CASSQDSGGPPEAFF. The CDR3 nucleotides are TGTGCCAGCAGCCAAGATAGCGGGGGTCCTCCTGAAGCTTTCTTT.

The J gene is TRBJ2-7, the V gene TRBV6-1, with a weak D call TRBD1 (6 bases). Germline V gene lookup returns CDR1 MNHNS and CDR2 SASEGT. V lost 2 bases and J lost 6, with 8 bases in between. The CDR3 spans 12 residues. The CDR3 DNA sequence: TGTGCCAGCAGTGAAAAGGGGGTCGAGCAGTACTTC. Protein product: CASSEKGVEQYF.

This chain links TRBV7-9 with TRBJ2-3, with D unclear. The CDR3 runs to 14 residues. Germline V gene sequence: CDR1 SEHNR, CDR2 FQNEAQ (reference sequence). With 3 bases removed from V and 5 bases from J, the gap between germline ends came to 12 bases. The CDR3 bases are TGTGCCAGCAGCTTTTCGGTATCGGGAGATACGCAGTATTTT. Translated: CASSFSVSGDTQYF.

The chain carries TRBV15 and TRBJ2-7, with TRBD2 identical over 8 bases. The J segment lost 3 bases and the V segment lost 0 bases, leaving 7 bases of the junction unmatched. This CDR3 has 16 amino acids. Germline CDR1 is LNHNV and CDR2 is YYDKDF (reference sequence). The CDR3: CATSRDPAGVLYEQYF. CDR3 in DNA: TGTGCCACCAGCAGAGATCCAGCGGGAGTACTCTACGAGCAGTACTTC.

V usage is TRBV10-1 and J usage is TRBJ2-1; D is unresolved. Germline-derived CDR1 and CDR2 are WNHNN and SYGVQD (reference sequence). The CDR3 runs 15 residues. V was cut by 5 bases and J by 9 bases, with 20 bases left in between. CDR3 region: CASSKSSSDLGEQFF. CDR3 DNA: TGCGCCAGCAGTAAATCTAGTAGTGACCTGGGTGAGCAGTTCTTC.